This T cell receptor beta chain was retrieved from a study of shared clonotypes between healthy human individuals. V was clipped by 3 bases and J by 8 bases, with 7 bases between them. The CDR3 is made up of 11 amino acids. CDR1 and CDR2 (germline): SQVTM, ANQGSEA. This clone was found a few times. Its matching antigen is unknown. Findings and caveats of the study: Sequencing depth was predicted to influence how clonotypes are shared among donors.

Only in-frame clones appear in the TCRdb table, and some are missing; sequencing was by immunoSEQ multiplex PCR. The data show about 510,000 clones, with almost 97% seen just once and 0.055% to 0.075% held by the top ten. The sample was naive CD4+ T cells sorted from blood. This sample's subset: CD45RA+ positively selected. The sequence derives from a woman under 40 in good health. The V gene is TRBV29-1, the J gene TRBJ1-4; D is unclear. The CDR3 is CSVEGNEKLFF. CDR3 sequence (DNA): TGCAGCGTTGAGGGGAACGAAAAACTGTTTTTT.